This TCR beta chain was recorded in a study of regulatory T cells in long-lasting Graves disease. Study conclusions and caveats: It was possible that the small sample size reduced accuracy. TCR diversity in persistent Graves' patients was below that of newly diagnosed ones. Newly diagnosed disease favored TRBV20-1 and TRBJ2-1 over persistent disease.

Time point of the sample: persistent/refractory GD, antithyroid drugs over 5 years with positive TRAb. RNA from PBMCs was the source of the TCR library. In this sample, this clonotype turned up a few times. Its target is unknown. Sequencing libraries for TCR beta were prepared with iRepertoire HTBI primers and Arm-PCR of CDR3 regions. TCRdb ran MiXCR on the multiplex PCR reads and lists one entry per CDR3 protein. The profile shows more than 650,000 distinct CDR3 sequences, around 30% of them singletons. This CDR3 has 15 residues. V shed 0 bases, J shed 4 bases, and the junction held 6 bases outside the gene matches. Germline-derived CDR1 and CDR2 are SGHKS and YYEKEE (reference sequence).

This specimen consisted of peripheral blood mononuclear cells (PBMCs), obtained when the disease was refractory, from a patient treated with antithyroid drugs. This TCR was recovered from a female donor with Graves disease. The J gene is TRBJ1-1, the V gene TRBV5-5; 7 bases match TRBD1. The CDR3 DNA follows: TGTGCCAGCAGCTTGGAAACAGGGGCGGTCACTGAAGCTTTCTTT. It codes for CASSLETGAVTEAFF.